The 27 T cell receptor beta chains reported below all come from one sample, sequenced in a study of T-cell memory formation after mild COVID-19. TCRdb analysed the 5' RACE reads with MiXCR anew, one entry per CDR3 protein. The sample contains more than 300,000 distinct CDR3 sequences, 20% to 25% of which appear only once. Input material: PBMCs or a T cell subset sorted from them (not recorded which). The receptor source for this set is a man aged 18 to 29 who had mild COVID-19 (a few samples of this study predate the infection). Cell type and time point are not known.

V usage is TRBV7-8 and J usage is TRBJ1-1; weak D call: TRBD1 (5 bases). CDR3 length equals 16 residues. V was pared by 1 base and J by 0 bases, with 12 bases between. Germline values: CDR1 SGHVS, CDR2 FQNEAQ. The CDR3: CASSLDRWEMNTEAFF. In nucleotides, the CDR3 is TGTGCCAGCAGCTTAGACAGGTGGGAGATGAACACTGAAGCTTTCTTT.

The genes are TRBV5-1 and TRBJ2-7; 9 bases are shared with TRBD1. The junction had 10 bases not matched to a gene; V was cut back by 5 bases and J by 7 bases. The CDR3 loop spans 14 amino acids. CDR1 and CDR2 from the germline V gene are SGHRS and YFSETQ. The CDR3 loop is CASRSGQGLREQYF. The DNA for the CDR3 is TGCGCCAGCAGATCGGGACAGGGATTGCGTGAGCAGTACTTC.

This clonotype turned up a few times. V and J are TRBV5-6 and TRBJ2-2; D is unclear. The CDR3 sequence is 13 residues long. The V gene's germline CDR1 is SGHDT and CDR2 YYEEEE. Trimming shortened V by 7 bases and J by 7 bases, and 14 bases separated the two germline ends. CDR3 protein: CASAGPRFGELFF. CDR3 DNA sequence: TGTGCCAGCGCTGGTCCCCGGTTCGGGGAGCTGTTTTTT.

This clonotype was counted only a few times. The chain employs TRBV6-5 and TRBJ2-1, with D perhaps being TRBD1 or TRBD2 (5 bases each). V lost 5 bases and J 9 bases, leaving 20 bases between the germline ends. Germline loops: CDR1 MNHEY, CDR2 SVGAGI. The CDR3 is 15 residues long. CDR3 residues: CASSHPSEYGAEQFF. The CDR3 DNA reads as TGTGCCAGCAGTCACCCCTCTGAGTACGGGGCTGAGCAGTTCTTC.

The genes are TRBV29-1 and TRBJ2-2; no clear D. Germline V gene lookup returns CDR1 SQVTM and CDR2 ANQGSEA. V was trimmed by 3 bases and J by 5 bases, leaving 7 bases between them. The CDR3 length is 12 residues. CDR3 DNA: TGCAGCGTTGATCCCCAGACCGGGGAGCTGTTTTTT. It specifies CSVDPQTGELFF.

The rearrangement uses TRBV6-6 and TRBJ2-5; D ambiguous. V lost 5 bases and J 7 bases, leaving 14 bases between the germline ends. Germline V lookup: CDR1 MNHNY, CDR2 SVGAGI (reference sequence). CDR3 size: 13 residues. CDR3 nucleotides: TGTGCCAGCAGTCCAACCGTTCGGCGGACCCAGTACTTC. This sequence encodes CASSPTVRRTQYF.

This chain joins TRBV20-1 and TRBJ2-5, with D perhaps TRBD2 (5 bases). CDR1 is DFQATT, CDR2 SNEGSKA, per germline (reference sequence). The CDR3 loop spans 13 amino acids. With 6 bases removed from V and 5 bases from J, the gap between germline ends came to 16 bases. CDR3 nucleotide sequence: TGCAGTGCGCGACTACTTCTGCCGGAGACCCAGTACTTC. This sequence encodes CSARLLLPETQYF.

The CDR3 bases are TGTGCCAGCAGTATCACATGGACATATGGGCCTTTCTTT. Residues: CASSITWTYGPFF. This chain links TRBV6-1 with TRBJ1-1; weak D call: TRBD1 (5 bases). The CDR3 loop spans 13 amino acids. The V end was cut by 5 bases, the J end by 12 bases, with 19 bases between. CDR1 and CDR2 from the germline V gene are MNHNS and SASEGT.

This clonotype was found a few times. The CDR3 sequence: CASRSSGAETQYF. The CDR3 coding sequence is TGTGCCAGCAGATCTAGCGGGGCTGAGACCCAGTACTTC. V is TRBV5-6 and J is TRBJ2-5, with 9 nucleotides matching TRBD2. There are 13 residues in the CDR3. Germline loops: CDR1 SGHDT, CDR2 YYEEEE. V was clipped by 5 bases and J by 5 bases; unmatched bases: 4.

This clonotype was picked up a small number of times. This chain joins TRBV24-1 and TRBJ2-2; D uncertain. V was cut by 4 bases and J by 4 bases, with 15 bases left in between. Germline CDR1 is KGHDR and CDR2 is SFDVKD. The CDR3 consists of 16 residues. CDR3 residues: CATSDPSRTGTGELFF. The CDR3 coding sequence is TGTGCCACCAGTGACCCCTCCCGAACGGGCACCGGGGAGCTGTTTTTT.

Comment on this clonotype: Sequence at one end of the junction differs from germline and may be a read error. CDR3 amino acids: CSAPRASGGYDQYF. In DNA form, the CDR3 reads TGCAGTGCTCCTAGGGCTAGCGGGGGCTACGATCAGTACTTC. The rearrangement links TRBV20-1 to TRBJ2-7; TRBD2 agrees at 10 bases. The CDR3 contains 14 residues. Germline V gives CDR1 DFQATT, CDR2 SNEGSKA (reference sequence).

The J gene is TRBJ1-1, the V gene TRBV30; D is perhaps TRBD1 (6 bases). Germline CDR1 GTSNPN, CDR2 SVGIG (reference sequence). Trimming pared 3 bases from V and 11 bases from J, leaving 22 bases between. This CDR3 has 14 amino acids. In nucleotides, the CDR3 is TGTGCCTGGAGCGTCGTTTCAGGGGCCCAAGTGGCTTTCTTT. This codes for CAWSVVSGAQVAFF.

The rearrangement uses TRBV5-1 and TRBJ1-4, with TRBD1 identical over 7 bases. The V gene's germline CDR1 is SGHRS and CDR2 YFSETQ. V lost 3 bases to trimming and J lost 6 bases; unmatched junction nucleotides: 5. This CDR3 contains 14 residues. This CDR3 is CASSSQGRDEKLFF. In nucleotides, the CDR3 is TGCGCCAGCAGCTCACAGGGGAGGGATGAAAAACTGTTTTTT.

The V call is TRBV28, the J call TRBJ2-7, with D perhaps TRBD1 or TRBD2 (7 bases each). The CDR3 runs to 14 residues. Germline CDR1 reads MDHEN; CDR2 reads SYDVKM. V lost 3 bases and J lost 6, with 15 bases in between. The CDR3 DNA reads TGTGCCAGCAGTTTGGCGGGAGACAGGGCCGAGCAGTACGTC. Protein: CASSLAGDRAEQYV.

The chain is built from TRBV2 and TRBJ1-6; 9 bases agree with TRBD1. CDR3 size: 15 residues. The germline V gene encodes CDR1 SNHLY and CDR2 FYNNEI. Trimming removed 5 bases from V and 8 bases from J; junction bases left unmatched: 7. The CDR3 reads CASSTQGANDSPLHF. The CDR3, as DNA: TGTGCCAGCAGTACACAGGGGGCGAATGATTCACCCCTCCACTTT.

The rearrangement joins TRBV4-1 to TRBJ1-1; TRBD1 might be the D (5 bases). With 4 bases removed from V and 4 bases from J, the gap between germline ends came to 19 bases. There are 16 residues in the CDR3. Germline CDR1 reads MGHRA; CDR2 reads YSYEKL. CDR3 residues: CASSRPVAGVGTEAFF. CDR3 nucleotide sequence: TGCGCCAGCAGCCGTCCGGTTGCGGGGGTAGGCACTGAAGCTTTCTTT.

This clonotype turned up a few times. The chain joins TRBV20-1 to TRBJ2-5; D is perhaps TRBD1 or TRBD2 (6 bases each). V was clipped by 3 bases and J by 5 bases, with 13 bases between them. The CDR3 spans 13 residues. CDR1 is DFQATT and CDR2 is SNEGSKA in the germline V gene (reference sequence). The CDR3 DNA reads TGCAGTGCTAGGTCGGGGGCGGTGGAGACCCAGTACTTC. Its protein is CSARSGAVETQYF.

This clonotype has a handful of counts. This chain joins TRBV30 and TRBJ2-2, with unresolved D. The CDR3 spans 11 residues. V was pared by 0 bases and J by 8 bases, with 4 bases between. CDR1 is GTSNPN, CDR2 SVGIG, per germline (reference sequence). This CDR3 reads CAWSVFGELFF. The CDR3, as DNA: TGTGCCTGGAGTGTATTTGGGGAGCTGTTTTTT.

This clonotype has a handful of counts. J is TRBJ2-3 and V is TRBV7-2, with D possibly being TRBD2 (5 bases). Trimming removed 5 bases from V and 0 bases from J, with 15 bases in between. The CDR3 runs 16 residues. Looked up from germline, CDR1 is SGHTA and CDR2 is FQGNSA. CDR3 region: CASSVGLSLSTDTQYF. Written as DNA, the CDR3 is TGTGCCAGCAGCGTTGGACTGTCTTTGAGCACAGATACGCAGTATTTT.

This clonotype appeared a few times. J is TRBJ2-3 and V is TRBV2, with TRBD2 identical over 10 bases. Germline V gene data show CDR1 as SNHLY and CDR2 as FYNNEI. V trimming: 7 bases; J trimming: 2 bases; junction bases outside the gene matches: 3. The CDR3 has 14 amino acids. This CDR3 is CASTGTSDTDTQYF. In nucleotides, the CDR3 is TGTGCCAGCACGGGGACTAGCGACACAGATACGCAGTATTTT.

This clonotype was counted only a few times. The rearrangement uses TRBV7-2 and TRBJ1-3; D perhaps matches TRBD1 (5 bases). Per germline, CDR1 SGHTA and CDR2 FQGNSA. The CDR3 length is 14 residues. Between the trimmed V and J ends, which lost 5 bases and 2 bases, there was a span of 10 bases. In nucleotides, the CDR3 is TGTGCCAGCAGCAAGTGGGGGGCTGGAAACACCATATATTTT. Translating gives CASSKWGAGNTIYF.

This clonotype showed up just a few times. The rearrangement uses TRBV7-2 and TRBJ2-5; unclear D gene. CDR3 length: 12 amino acids. Trimming cost V 3 bases and J 5 bases, with 7 bases left between them. Germline CDR1 SGHTA, CDR2 FQGNSA. CDR3 in amino acids: CASSFNGETQYF. The CDR3 DNA reads as TGTGCCAGCAGCTTTAACGGGGAGACCCAGTACTTC. Supplemented by reference TRBV7-2 and TRBJ2-5, the full variable domain reads GAGVSQSPSNKVTEKGKDVELRCDPISGHTALYWYRQSLGQGLEFLIYFQGNSAPDKSGLPSDRFSAERTGGSVSTLTIQRTQQEDSAVYLCASSFNGETQYFGPGTRLLVL.

The CDR3 region is CASRPPGQGSYEQYV. As DNA, the CDR3 is TGCGCCAGCAGACCACCGGGACAGGGATCCTACGAGCAGTACGTC. The genes are TRBV4-3 and TRBJ2-7, with 9 bases that match TRBD1. Per the germline V gene, CDR1 is LGHNA and CDR2 is YSLEER. There are 15 residues in the CDR3. With V trimmed by 6 bases and J by 1 base, 7 bases remained unmatched.

J is TRBJ2-3 and V is TRBV11-2, with unresolved D. There are 13 residues in the CDR3. CDR1 and CDR2 (germline): SGHAT, FQNNGV. Trimming pared 5 bases from V and 3 bases from J, leaving 9 bases between. The CDR3 bases are TGTGCCAGCAGCCTCCCGGCTACAGATACGCAGTATTTT. Translated, it gives CASSLPATDTQYF.

V is TRBV5-1 and J is TRBJ2-1; a possible D gene is TRBD2 (7 bases). Germline CDR1 SGHRS, CDR2 YFSETQ. Deletions cut 4 bases from V and 6 bases from J, with 20 bases between. CDR3 size: 16 residues. The CDR3 spells CASSLSLWGGRNEQFF. The CDR3 region has the DNA TGCGCCAGCAGCCTCTCCCTGTGGGGGGGCCGCAATGAGCAGTTCTTC.

The chain recombines TRBV7-9 with TRBJ2-7; TRBD1 agrees at 7 bases. Germline-derived CDR1 and CDR2 are SEHNR and FQNEAQ (reference sequence). The CDR3 contains 16 residues. V gave up 0 bases and J gave up 0 bases; unmatched junction bases: 5. The CDR3 loop reads CASSLAQGVSSYEQYV. The CDR3 coding sequence is TGTGCCAGCAGCTTAGCGCAGGGGGTCAGCTCCTACGAGCAGTACGTC.

This clonotype came up a few times. The V call is TRBV9, the J call TRBJ2-3, with TRBD2 matching over 16 bases. After removal of 2 bases from V and 0 bases from J, the junction contained 6 bases not matched to a gene. Germline values: CDR1 SGDLS, CDR2 YYNGEE. The CDR3 is 19 amino acids. The CDR3 here is CASSVGTGLAGGSTDTQYF. The DNA of the CDR3 is TGTGCCAGCAGCGTGGGGACGGGACTAGCGGGGGGGAGCACAGATACGCAGTATTTT.